This TCR beta chain was captured by sequencing in a study of spatial heterogeneity in lung cancer. Study in general: Sequencing consistently turned up more beta-chain sequences than alpha-chain sequences. Findings and limits, study-wide: There were more appearances of ubiquitous expanded tumor TCRs in blood at resection than at follow-up.

The time point here: sample taken at primary tumor resection. No cells were sorted before sequencing. The whole RNA sequenced was extracted from tumor, nontumor lung or frozen PBMC. Samples were donated by 72 untreated early-stage non-small cell lung cancer patients. The table lists this clonotype with a few counts. Its cognate antigen is unknown. The study tagged each TCR cDNA molecule with a unique molecular identifier. MiXCR was run by TCRdb on the 5' RACE reads, yielding one entry per CDR3 protein. The sample has some 70,000 distinct CDR3 sequences, roughly 13% seen once. The CDR3 spans 14 residues. Germline-derived CDR1 and CDR2 are MNHEY and SMNVEV (reference sequence). V was clipped by 4 bases and J by 2 bases; unmatched bases: 1.

The source material was PBMCs, sampled at surgery. The chain joins TRBV27 to TRBJ2-5; 10 bases match TRBD1. The TCR comes from a male donor with early-stage non-small cell lung cancer. In DNA, the CDR3 is TGTGCCAGCAGTTGGGACAGGGGTCAAGAGACCCAGTACTTC. Residues: CASSWDRGQETQYF.